This T cell receptor (beta chain) was captured in a study of T cells after posttransplantation cyclophosphamide. In its sample, this clone was seen many times. Its antigen is unidentified. Study results and limitations: TRB overlap between skin or GI tissue T cells and blood was limited.

Sequencing used immunoSEQ multiplex PCR; TCRdb keeps in-frame clones, though not all of them. The repertoire consists of roughly 35,000 clones, none detected only once. Germline V gives CDR1 ENHRY, CDR2 SYGVKD. The V end lost 6 bases, the J end lost 0 bases, and 15 bases lay between the germline ends. The CDR3 totals 15 residues. The sample taken for sequencing was PBMCs. This rearrangement joins TRBV10-3 to TRBJ2-7; no reliable D call. The TCR was taken from a woman aged 45-65 years in good health and a related stem cell transplant donor. The CDR3 loop is CAISDHRISSYEQYF. DNA of the CDR3: TGTGCCATCAGCGACCACAGAATTAGCTCCTACGAGCAGTACTTC.